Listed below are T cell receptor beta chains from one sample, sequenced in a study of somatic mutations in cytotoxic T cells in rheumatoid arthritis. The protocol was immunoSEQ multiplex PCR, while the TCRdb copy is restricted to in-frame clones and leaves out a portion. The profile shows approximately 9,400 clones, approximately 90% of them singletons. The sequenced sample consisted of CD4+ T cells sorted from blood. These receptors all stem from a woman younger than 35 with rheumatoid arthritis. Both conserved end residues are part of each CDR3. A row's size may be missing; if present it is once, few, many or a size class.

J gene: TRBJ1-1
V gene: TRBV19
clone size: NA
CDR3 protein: CASSMGLQGTEAFF

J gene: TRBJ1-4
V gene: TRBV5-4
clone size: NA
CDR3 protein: CASSQGGDATNEKLFF

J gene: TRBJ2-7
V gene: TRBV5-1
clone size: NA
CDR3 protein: CASSPYTGFRDEQYF

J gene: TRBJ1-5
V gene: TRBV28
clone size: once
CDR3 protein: CASSSAGSGNQPQHF

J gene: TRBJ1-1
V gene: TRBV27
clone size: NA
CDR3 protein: CASSLNHNTEAFF

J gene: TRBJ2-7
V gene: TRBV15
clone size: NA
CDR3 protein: CATSTAYEQYF

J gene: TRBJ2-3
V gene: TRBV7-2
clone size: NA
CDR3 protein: CASSYRLAGSTDTQYF

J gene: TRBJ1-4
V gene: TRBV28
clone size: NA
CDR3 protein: CASRRQGASTNEKLFF

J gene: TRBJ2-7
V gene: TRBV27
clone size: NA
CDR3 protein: CASQGGNLYEQYF

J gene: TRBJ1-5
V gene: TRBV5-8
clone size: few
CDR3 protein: CASRDGRGMSQHF

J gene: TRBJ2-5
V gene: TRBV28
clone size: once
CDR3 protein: CASSSGDRALKETQYF

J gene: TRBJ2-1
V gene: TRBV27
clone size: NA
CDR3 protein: CASSSGGLTMEQFF

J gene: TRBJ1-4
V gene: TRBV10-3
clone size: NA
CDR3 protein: CAISDGLAGEKLFF

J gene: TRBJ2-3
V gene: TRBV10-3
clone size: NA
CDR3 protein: CAIAAGTGGTDTQYF

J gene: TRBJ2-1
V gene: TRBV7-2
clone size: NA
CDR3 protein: CASSARRLAVYNEQFF

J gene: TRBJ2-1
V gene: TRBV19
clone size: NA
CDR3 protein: CASSPWVAGYNEQFF

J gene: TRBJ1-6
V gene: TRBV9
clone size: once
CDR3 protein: CASSGGQGHNSPLHF

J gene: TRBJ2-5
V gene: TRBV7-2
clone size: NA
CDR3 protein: CASSLAGSTGTQYF

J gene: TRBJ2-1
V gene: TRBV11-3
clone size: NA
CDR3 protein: CASSVSGGTSYNEQFF

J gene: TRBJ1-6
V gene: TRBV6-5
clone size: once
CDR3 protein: CASSTTGLRGSPLHF

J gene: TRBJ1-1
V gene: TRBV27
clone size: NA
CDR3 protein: CASSFLPLTEAFF

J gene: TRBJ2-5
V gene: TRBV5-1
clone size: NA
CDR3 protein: CASSLALAGGETQYF

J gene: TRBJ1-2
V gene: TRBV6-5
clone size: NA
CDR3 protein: CASRRDRANYGYTF

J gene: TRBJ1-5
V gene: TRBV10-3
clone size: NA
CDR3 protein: CAISESIGKGNQPQHF

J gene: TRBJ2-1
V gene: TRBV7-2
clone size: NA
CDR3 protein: CASSWGQGAGNEQFF

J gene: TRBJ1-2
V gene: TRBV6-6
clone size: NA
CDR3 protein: CASMTGQSGYTF

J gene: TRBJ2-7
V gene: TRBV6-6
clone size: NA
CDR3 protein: CASSYSGTSAPGQYF

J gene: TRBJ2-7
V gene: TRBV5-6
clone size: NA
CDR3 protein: CASSVRGETYEQYF

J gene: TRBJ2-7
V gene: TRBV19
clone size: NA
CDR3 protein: CATKPGTGGYEQYF

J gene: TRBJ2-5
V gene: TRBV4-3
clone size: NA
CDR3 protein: CASSQEDGLVGALGTQYF

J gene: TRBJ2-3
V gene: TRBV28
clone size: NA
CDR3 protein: CASSSAGTSGGTDTQYF

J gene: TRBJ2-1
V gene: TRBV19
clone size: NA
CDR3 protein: CASSIERWGGGEQFF

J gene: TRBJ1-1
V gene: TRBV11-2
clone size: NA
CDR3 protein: CASSLRGTGNTEAFF

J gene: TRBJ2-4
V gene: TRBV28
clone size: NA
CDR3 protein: CASSVASGRNIQYF

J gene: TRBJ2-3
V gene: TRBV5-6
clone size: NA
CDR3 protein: CASSLGAALTDTQYF

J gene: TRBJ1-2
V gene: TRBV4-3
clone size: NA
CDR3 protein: CASSQDFDRGRYGYTF

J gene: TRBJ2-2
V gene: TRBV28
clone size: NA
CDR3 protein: CASTQGGRGELFF

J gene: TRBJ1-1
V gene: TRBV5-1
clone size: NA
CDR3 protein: CASSLGPSHTEAFF

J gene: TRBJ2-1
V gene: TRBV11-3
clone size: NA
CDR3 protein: CASSLDLSGGSHNEQFF

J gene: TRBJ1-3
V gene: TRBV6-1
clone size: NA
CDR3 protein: CASRVGGAYGNTIYF

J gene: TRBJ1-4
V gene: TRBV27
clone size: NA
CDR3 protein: CASSLSPGAVGDSNEKLFF

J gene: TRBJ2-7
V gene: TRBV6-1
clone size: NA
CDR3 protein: CASRAGTSSTYEQYF

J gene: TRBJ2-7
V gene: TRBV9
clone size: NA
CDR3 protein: CASSGDRTGEVGEQYF

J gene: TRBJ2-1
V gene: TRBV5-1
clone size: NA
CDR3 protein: CASSWGGGGEQFF

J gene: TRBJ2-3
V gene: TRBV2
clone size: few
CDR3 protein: CASSRDSQDTQYF

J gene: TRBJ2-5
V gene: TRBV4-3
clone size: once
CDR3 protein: CASSQEDGLAGALGTQYF

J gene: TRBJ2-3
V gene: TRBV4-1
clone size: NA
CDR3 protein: CASSLGLAGRDTQYF

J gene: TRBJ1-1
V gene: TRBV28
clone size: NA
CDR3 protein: CASTGPSLNTEAFF